This TCR beta chain was retrieved from a study of long-term antiretroviral therapy in people with HIV. General study findings and limits: Upon ART, diversity increased but remained lower than transplant donor controls. Against controls, HIV repertoires showed narrower ranges of CDR3 length.

Between the trimmed V and J ends, which lost 5 bases and 1 base, there was a span of 14 bases. Germline V gene data show CDR1 as LNHDA and CDR2 as SQIVND (reference sequence). The length of the CDR3 is 15 residues. The libraries were made with immunoSEQ v3.0 at survey level. What sequencing targeted per sample was about 35,000-50,000 T-cell genomes. Method: immunoSEQ multiplex PCR; TCRdb's copy keeps in-frame clones and lacks some. The sample holds about 28,000 clones, 84% seen once. With respect to this clone: Antigen specificity is unknown.

The sequence was collected from a man aged 18-30 years with HIV. The sequencing used unsorted PBMCs, collected 0.4 years after starting antiretroviral therapy. The chain links TRBV19 to TRBJ1-1, with D unresolved. The CDR3 DNA reads as TGTGCCAGTAGTGAACAGCAATCAGGGAACACTGAAGCTTTCTTT. It yields the protein CASSEQQSGNTEAFF. The whole variable domain, remainder taken from reference TRBV19 and TRBJ1-1, is DGGITQSPKYLFRKEGQNVTLSCEQNLNHDAMYWYRQDPGQGLRLIYYSQIVNDFQKGDIAEGYSVSREKKESFPLTVTSAQKNPTAFYLCASSEQQSGNTEAFFGQGTRLTVV.